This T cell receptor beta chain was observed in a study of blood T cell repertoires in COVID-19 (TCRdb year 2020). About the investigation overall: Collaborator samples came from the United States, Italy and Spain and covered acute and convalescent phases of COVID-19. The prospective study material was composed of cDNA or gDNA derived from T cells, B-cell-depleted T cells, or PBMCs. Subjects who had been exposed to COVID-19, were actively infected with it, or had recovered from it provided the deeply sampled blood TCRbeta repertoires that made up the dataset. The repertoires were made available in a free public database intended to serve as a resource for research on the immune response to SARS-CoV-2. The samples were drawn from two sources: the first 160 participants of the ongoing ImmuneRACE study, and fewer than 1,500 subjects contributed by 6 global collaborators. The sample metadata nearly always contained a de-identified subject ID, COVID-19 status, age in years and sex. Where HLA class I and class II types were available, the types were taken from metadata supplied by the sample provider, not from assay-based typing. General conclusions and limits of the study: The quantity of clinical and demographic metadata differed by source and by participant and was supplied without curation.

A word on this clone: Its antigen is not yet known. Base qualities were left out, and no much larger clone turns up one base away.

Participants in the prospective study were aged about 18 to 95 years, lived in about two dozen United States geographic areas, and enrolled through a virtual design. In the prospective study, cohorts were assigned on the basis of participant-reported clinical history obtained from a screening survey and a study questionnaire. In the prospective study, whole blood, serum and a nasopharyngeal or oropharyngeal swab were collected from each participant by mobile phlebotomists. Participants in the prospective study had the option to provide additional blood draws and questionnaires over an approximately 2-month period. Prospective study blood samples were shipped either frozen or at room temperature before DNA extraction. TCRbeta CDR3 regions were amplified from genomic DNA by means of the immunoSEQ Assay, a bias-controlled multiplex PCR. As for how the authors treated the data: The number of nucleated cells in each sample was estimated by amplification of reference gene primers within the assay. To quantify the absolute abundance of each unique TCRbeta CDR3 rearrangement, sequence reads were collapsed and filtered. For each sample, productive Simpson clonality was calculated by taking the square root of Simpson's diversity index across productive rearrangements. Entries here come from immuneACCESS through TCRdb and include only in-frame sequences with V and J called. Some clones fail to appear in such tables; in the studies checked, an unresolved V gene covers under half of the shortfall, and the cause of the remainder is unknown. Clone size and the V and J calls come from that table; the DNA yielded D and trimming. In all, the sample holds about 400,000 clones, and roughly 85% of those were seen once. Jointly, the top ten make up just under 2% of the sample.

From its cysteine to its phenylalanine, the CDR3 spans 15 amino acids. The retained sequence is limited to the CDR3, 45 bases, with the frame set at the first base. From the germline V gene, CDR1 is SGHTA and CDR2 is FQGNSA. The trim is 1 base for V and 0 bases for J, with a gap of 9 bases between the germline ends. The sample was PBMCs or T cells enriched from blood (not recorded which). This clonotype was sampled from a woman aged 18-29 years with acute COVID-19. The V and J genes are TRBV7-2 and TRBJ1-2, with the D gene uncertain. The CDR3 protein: CASSLVDSSNYGYTF. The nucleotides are TGTGCCAGCAGCTTAGTCGACTCATCTAACTATGGCTACACCTTC.